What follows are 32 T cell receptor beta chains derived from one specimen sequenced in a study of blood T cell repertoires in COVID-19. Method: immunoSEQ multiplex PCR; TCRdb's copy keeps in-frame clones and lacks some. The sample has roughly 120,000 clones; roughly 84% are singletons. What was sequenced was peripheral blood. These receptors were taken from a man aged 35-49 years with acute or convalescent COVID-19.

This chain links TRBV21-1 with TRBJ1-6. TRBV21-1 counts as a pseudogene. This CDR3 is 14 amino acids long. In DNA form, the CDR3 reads TGTGCCAGCAGCAAAAGAACGGGGTATTCACCCCTCCACTTT. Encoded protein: CASSKRTGYSPLHF.

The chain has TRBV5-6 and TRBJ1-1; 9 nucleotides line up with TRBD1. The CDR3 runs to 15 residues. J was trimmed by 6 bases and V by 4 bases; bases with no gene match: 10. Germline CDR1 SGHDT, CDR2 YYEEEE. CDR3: CASSETGGAVSEAFF. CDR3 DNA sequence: TGTGCCAGCAGCGAAACAGGGGGCGCGGTCTCTGAAGCTTTCTTT.

The CDR3 DNA reads as TGCAGCGCCAGGGTTAAGGGTACCGAAAAACTGTTTTTT. Its translation is CSARVKGTEKLFF. The chain employs TRBV29-1 and TRBJ1-4; weak D call: TRBD1 (5 bases). V lost 7 bases to trimming and J lost 8 bases, with 17 bases between them. The CDR3 extends over 13 amino acids. Germline V gene lookup returns CDR1 SQVTM and CDR2 ANQGSEA.

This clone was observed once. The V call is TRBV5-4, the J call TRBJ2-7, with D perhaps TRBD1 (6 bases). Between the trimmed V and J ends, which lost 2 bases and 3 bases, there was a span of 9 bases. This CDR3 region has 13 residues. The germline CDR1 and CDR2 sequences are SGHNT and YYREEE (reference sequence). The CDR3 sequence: CASSFGQNYEQYF. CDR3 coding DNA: TGTGCCAGCAGCTTTGGACAGAACTACGAGCAGTACTTC.

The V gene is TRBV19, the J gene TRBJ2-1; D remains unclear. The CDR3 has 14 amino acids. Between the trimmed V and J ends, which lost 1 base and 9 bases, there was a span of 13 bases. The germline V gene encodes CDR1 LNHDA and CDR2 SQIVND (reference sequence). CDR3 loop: CASSIGPALSEQFF. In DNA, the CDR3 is TGTGCCAGTAGTATAGGTCCAGCGCTTAGTGAGCAGTTCTTC.

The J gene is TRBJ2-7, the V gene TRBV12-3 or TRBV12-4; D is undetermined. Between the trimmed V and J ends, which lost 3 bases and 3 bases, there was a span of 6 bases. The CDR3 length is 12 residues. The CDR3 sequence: CASSLSGYEQYF. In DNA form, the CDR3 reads TGTGCCAGCAGTTTGTCCGGCTACGAGCAGTACTTC.

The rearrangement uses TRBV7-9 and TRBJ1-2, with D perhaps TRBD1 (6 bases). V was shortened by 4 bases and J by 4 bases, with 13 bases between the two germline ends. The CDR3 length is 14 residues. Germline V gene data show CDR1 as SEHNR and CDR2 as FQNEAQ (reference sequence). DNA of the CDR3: TGTGCCAGCAGCTCCATGCCAGGGGTCTATGGCTACACCTTC. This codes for CASSSMPGVYGYTF.

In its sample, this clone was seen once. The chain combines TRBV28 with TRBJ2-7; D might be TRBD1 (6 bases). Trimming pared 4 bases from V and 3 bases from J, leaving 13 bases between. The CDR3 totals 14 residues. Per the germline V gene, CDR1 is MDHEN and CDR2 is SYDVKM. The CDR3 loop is CASSSSEDSYEQYF. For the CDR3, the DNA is TGTGCCAGCAGTTCATCAGAGGACAGCTACGAGCAGTACTTC.

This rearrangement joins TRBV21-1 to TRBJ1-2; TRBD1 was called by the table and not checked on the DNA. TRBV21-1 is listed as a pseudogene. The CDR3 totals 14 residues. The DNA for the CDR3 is TGTGCCAGCAGCGGGTCGGGGACAGGGAGTGGCTACACCTTC. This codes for CASSGSGTGSGYTF.

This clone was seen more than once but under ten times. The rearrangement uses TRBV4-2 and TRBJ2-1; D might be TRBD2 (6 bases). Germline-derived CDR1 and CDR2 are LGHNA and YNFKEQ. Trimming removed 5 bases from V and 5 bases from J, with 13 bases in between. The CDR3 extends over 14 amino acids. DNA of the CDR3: TGTGCCAGCAGCGCCAGACTAGACCACAATGAGCAGTTCTTC. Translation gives CASSARLDHNEQFF.

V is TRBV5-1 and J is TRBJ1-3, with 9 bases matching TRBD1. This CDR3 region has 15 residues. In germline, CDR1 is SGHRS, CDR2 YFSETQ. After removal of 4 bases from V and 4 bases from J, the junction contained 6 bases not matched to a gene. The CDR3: CASSPTGGGGNTIYF. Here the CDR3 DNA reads TGCGCCAGCAGCCCGACAGGGGGTGGAGGAAACACCATATATTTT. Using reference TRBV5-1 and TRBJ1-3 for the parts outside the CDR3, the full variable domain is KAGVTQTPRYLIKTRGQQVTLSCSPISGHRSVSWYQQTPGQGLQFLFEYFSETQRNKGNFPGRFSGRQFSNSRSEMNVSTLELGDSALYLCASSPTGGGGNTIYFGEGSWLTVV.

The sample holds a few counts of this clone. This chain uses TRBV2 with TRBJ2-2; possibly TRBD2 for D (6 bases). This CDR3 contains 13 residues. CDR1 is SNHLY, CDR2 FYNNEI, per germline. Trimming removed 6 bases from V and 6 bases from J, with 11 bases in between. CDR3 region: CASSLLAAGELFF. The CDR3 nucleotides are TGTGCCAGCAGCCTACTAGCTGCCGGGGAGCTGTTTTTT.

The CDR3, as DNA: TGTGCCAGTAGGCACTCCTGGGGGGACAGCGGAAATCAGCCCCAGCATTTT. It codes for CASRHSWGDSGNQPQHF. This chain links TRBV19 with TRBJ1-5, with 7 bases matching TRBD1. This CDR3 spans 17 amino acids. Germline V gene data show CDR1 as LNHDA and CDR2 as SQIVND (reference sequence). V dropped 6 bases and J dropped 4; count of bases not matched to a gene: 15.

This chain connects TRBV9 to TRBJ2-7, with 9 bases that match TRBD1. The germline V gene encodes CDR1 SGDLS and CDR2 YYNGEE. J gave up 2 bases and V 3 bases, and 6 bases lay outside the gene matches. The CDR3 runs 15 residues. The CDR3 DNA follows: TGTGCCAGCAGCGACTGGACAGGGGAGGCCTACGAGCAGTACTTC. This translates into CASSDWTGEAYEQYF.

The CDR3 DNA follows: TGCGCCAGCAGCTTGGGAGCTCAAAATAGCGGTTCACCCCTCCACTTT. Its translation is CASSLGAQNSGSPLHF. The rearrangement joins TRBV5-1 to TRBJ1-6; D not resolved. The CDR3 is 16 residues long. V shed 0 bases and J shed 9 bases, with 16 bases lying between them. Germline CDR1 SGHRS, CDR2 YFSETQ.

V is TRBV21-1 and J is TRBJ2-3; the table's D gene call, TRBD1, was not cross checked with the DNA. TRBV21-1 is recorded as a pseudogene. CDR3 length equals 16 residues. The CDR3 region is CASSKPDRGCSDTQYF. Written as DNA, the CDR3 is TGTGCCAGCAGCAAACCGGACAGGGGGTGTTCGGATACGCAGTATTTT.

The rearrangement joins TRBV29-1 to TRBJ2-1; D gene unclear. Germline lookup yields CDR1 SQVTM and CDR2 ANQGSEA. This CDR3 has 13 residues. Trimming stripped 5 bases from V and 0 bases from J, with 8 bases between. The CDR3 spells CSVLATSYNEQFF. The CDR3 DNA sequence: TGCAGCGTTTTGGCCACCTCCTACAATGAGCAGTTCTTC.

The CDR3 reads CASSQGLDRALSNEQFF. DNA of the CDR3: TGCGCCAGCAGCCAGGGCCTAGACAGGGCCCTCTCCAATGAGCAGTTCTTC. V and J are TRBV4-3 and TRBJ2-1; 7 bases match TRBD1. V shed 3 bases and J 6 bases; nucleotides not matched to a gene: 14. CDR1 LGHNA and CDR2 YSLEER come from the germline V gene. The CDR3 length is 17 residues.

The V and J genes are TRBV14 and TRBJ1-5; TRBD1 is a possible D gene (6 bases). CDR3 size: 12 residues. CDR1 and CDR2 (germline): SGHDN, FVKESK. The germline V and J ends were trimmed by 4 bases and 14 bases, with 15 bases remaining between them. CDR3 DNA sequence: TGTGCCAGCAGCCCCCGGCAGGGGCGCGAGCATTTT. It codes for CASSPRQGREHF.

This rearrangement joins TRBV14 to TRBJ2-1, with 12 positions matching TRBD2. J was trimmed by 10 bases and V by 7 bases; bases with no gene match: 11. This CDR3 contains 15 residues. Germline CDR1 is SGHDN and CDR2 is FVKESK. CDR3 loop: CASNVLAGGLGEQFF. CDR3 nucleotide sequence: TGTGCCAGCAATGTCCTAGCGGGGGGGCTAGGGGAGCAGTTCTTC.

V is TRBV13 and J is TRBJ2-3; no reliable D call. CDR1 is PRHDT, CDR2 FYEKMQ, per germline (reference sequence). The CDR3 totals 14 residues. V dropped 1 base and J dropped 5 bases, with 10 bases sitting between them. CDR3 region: CASSLAHRGDTQYF. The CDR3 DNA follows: TGTGCCAGCAGCTTAGCCCATAGAGGAGATACGCAGTATTTT.

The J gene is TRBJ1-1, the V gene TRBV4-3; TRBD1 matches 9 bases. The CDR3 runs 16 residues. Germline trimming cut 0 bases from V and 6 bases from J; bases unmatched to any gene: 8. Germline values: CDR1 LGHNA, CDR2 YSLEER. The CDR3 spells CASSQDSGTGIAEAFF. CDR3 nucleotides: TGCGCCAGCAGCCAAGACTCCGGGACAGGGATTGCTGAAGCTTTCTTT.

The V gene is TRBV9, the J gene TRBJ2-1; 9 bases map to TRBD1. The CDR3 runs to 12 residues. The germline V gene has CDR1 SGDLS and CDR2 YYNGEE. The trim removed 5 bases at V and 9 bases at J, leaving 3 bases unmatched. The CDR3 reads CASRQGAGEQFF. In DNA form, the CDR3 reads TGTGCCAGCAGACAGGGGGCTGGTGAGCAGTTCTTC.

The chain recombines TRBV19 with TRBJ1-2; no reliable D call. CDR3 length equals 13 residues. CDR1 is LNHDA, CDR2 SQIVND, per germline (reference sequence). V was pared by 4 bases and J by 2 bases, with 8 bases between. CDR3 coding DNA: TGTGCCAGTAGTAAAGAGAGAAACTATGGCTACACCTTC. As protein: CASSKERNYGYTF.

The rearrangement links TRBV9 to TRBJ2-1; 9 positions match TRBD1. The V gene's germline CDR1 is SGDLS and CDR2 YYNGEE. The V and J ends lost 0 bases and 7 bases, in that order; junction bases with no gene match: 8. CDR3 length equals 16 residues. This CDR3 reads CASSVDPGQGRNEQFF. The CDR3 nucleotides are TGTGCCAGCAGCGTAGATCCGGGACAGGGAAGGAATGAGCAGTTCTTC.

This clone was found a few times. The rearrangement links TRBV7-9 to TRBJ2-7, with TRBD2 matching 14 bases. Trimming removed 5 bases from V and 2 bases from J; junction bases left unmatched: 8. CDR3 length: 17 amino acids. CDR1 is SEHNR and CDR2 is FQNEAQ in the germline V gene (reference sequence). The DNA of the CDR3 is TGTGCCAGCAGCCCGGGACTAGCGGGGGCCGTTACCTACGAGCAGTACTTC. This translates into CASSPGLAGAVTYEQYF.

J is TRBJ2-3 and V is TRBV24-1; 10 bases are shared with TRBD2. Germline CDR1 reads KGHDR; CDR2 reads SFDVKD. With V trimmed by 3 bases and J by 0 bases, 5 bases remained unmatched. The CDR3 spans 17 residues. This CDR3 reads CATSDLSGGRSTDTQYF. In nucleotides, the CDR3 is TGTGCCACCAGTGATCTTAGCGGGGGGCGAAGCACAGATACGCAGTATTTT.

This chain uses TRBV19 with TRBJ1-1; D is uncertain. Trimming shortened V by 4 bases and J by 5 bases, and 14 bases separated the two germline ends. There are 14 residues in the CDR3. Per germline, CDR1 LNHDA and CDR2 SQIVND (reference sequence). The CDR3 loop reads CASSNRIGDTEAFF. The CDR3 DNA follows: TGTGCCAGTAGTAATCGGATAGGAGATACTGAAGCTTTCTTT.

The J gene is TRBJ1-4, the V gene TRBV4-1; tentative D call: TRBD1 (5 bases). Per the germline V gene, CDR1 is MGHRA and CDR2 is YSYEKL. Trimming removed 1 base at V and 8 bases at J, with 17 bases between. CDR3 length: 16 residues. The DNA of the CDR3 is TGCGCCAGCAGCCAAGGCCAGGGATCCGAATTAGAAAAACTGTTTTTT. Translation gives CASSQGQGSELEKLFF.

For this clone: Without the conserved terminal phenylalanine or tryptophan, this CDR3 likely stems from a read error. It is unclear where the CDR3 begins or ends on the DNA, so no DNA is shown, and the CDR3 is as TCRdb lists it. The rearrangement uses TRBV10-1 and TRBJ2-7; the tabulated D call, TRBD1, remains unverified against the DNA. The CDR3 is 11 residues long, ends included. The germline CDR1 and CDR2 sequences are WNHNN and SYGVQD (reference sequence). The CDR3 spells CASSAPGALLL.

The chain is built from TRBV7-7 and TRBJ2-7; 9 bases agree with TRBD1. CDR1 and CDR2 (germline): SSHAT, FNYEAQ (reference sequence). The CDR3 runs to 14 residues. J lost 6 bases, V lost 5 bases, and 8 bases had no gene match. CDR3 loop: CASSPVTGGGEQYF. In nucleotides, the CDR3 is TGTGCCAGCAGCCCCGTGACAGGGGGTGGCGAGCAGTACTTC. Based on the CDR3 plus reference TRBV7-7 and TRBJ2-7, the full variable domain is GAGVSQSPRYKVTKRGQDVTLRCDPISSHATLYWYQQALGQGPEFLTYFNYEAQPDKSGLPSDRFSAERPEGSISTLTIQRTEQRDSAMYRCASSPVTGGGEQYFGPGTRLTVT.

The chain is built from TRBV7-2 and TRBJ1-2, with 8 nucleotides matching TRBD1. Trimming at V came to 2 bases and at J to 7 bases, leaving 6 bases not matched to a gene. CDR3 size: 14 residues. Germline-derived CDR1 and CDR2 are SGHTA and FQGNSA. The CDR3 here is CASSLMQGASGYTF. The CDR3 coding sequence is TGTGCCAGCAGCTTAATGCAGGGGGCAAGTGGCTACACCTTC. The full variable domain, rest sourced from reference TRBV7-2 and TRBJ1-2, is GAGVSQSPSNKVTEKGKDVELRCDPISGHTALYWYRQSLGQGLEFLIYFQGNSAPDKSGLPSDRFSAERTGGSVSTLTIQRTQQEDSAVYLCASSLMQGASGYTFGSGTRLTVV.